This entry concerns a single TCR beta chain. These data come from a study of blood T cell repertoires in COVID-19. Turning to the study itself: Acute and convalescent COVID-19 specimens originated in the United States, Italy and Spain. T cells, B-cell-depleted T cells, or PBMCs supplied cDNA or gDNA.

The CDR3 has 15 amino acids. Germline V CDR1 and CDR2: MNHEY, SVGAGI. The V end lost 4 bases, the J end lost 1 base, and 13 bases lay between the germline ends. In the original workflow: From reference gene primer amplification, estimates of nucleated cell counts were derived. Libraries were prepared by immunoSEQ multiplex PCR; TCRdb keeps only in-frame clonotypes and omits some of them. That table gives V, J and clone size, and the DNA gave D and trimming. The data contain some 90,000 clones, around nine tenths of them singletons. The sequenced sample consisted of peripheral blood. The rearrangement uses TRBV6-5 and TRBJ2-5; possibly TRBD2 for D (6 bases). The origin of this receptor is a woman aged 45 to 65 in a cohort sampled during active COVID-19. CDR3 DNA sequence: TGTGCCAGCAGTTCGGGGGTGTATACCCAAGAGACCCAGTACTTC. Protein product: CASSSGVYTQETQYF.